The T cell receptor (beta chain) under discussion was sequenced for a study of HIV-infected patients and healthy controls (dated by TCRdb to about 2014). Describing the broader study: The question the study tested was whether immune perturbation and reconstitution could be captured by deep TCR repertoire sequencing of small blood samples from HIV patients. General conclusions and limits of the study: The study did not determine donor HLA types. MAIT cell alpha-chain CDR3s were present at high frequency in healthy controls but severely depleted in HIV+ repertoires. Pairing of alpha and beta chains was not determined in the samples. Significantly higher mean Gini indices were seen in HIV-infected repertoires than in controls, possibly reflecting oligoclonality. Most CMV-associated CDR3s became more frequent during therapy, although their change was not significant, whereas HIV-associated CDR3s showed a significant decrease in frequency. The apparent post-therapy recovery of the Gini index in HIV-infected patients was not reproduced in size-matched repertoire data. Compared with controls, HIV-infected patients showed significantly different mean usage of eight alpha and eight beta V genes. The study cohorts differed slightly in age and sex profile, but those differences did not account for the observed differences in diversity. Processing was restricted to sixteen HIV-infected individuals, which the authors judged to be a major constraint on the generalizability of the findings. By Jaccard index and by the count of highly shared sequences, healthy controls shared more CDR3s between individuals than HIV+ patients did. Using whole blood restricted sequencing depth and prevented separating the dynamics of distinct T-cell subpopulations. Compared with untreated HIV+ repertoires, healthy control repertoires had roughly threefold more distinct CDR3s and higher Shannon diversity. Rare events from HIV-infected data received too much weight under size-matching, and comparisons were complicated by unequal numbers of distinct sequences between patients and controls.

This clonotype was seen ten or more times. Its recognized antigen is unknown. Base qualities are missing; no much larger clone stands one base away. Whole blood was used without fractionating the cells, so the repertoire represented all peripheral T cells without sorting. Ten uninfected healthy donors were sampled as controls, and about 40% of these ten donors were sampled twice about 3 months apart. For RNA extraction, a roughly 2.7 ml sample of peripheral blood was drawn into Tempus tubes. Residual genomic DNA was removed with the TURBO-DNase kit and globin mRNA was depleted with GLOBINclear. The CDR3 contains 16 residues, cysteine and phenylalanine counted. Just CDR3 DNA is preserved here, 48 bases in frame from base 1. Unmatched junction bases come to 8, with V trimmed by 6 bases and J by 0 bases. CDR1 and CDR2 are read off the germline V gene as SGHAT and FQNNGV. 400 to 650 ng RNA was reverse transcribed with SuperScript III using primers against the alpha and beta constant regions. Separate alpha and beta chain libraries were made by chain-specific third strand synthesis with multiplexing indices. The protocol used a single primer pair to amplify all rearrangements within a chain, which avoided primer bias, and attached molecular barcodes to each cDNA molecule. Purified cDNA was joined by T4 RNA Ligase 1 to a 5' RACE adapter carrying a random hexamer and the SP2 sequencing primer site. Second strand synthesis was primed from the SP2 site with Phusion polymerase, using slow temperature ramps to favor optimal annealing. The 12-nucleotide barcode on each molecule comprised two random hexamer sequences, both introduced before amplification and concatenated. P5 and P7 adapter elements plus a second index were added in a short first PCR, which was followed by an approximately 21-cycle amplification PCR with P5s and P7 primers. The libraries went through 25 to 35 PCR cycles in total, were quantified on a Qubit, were sized on a Bioanalyzer, and were diluted to around 4.4 nM. Sequencing of the normalized libraries was done on an Illumina MiSeq using 2 x 250 paired-end kits. Reverse transcription reactions underwent purification over MinElute columns, with elution into around 10 ul Tris-Cl. Adapter ligations ran for approximately 25 hours at 16 degrees C and were afterwards cleaned with AMPure XP beads at a 1:1 ratio. On the study's bioinformatics: Demultiplexed FASTQ files were processed with a modified Decombinator by which V, J, insert and barcode information was output. Sequences that shared a barcode but differed from the dominant sequence were discarded as errors, and original cDNA molecules were estimated by counting barcodes clustered at Levenshtein distance 3. The R packages ineq, vegan, igraph and RCytoscape were used for downstream analyses, together with IMGT nomenclature and CDR3 definitions. The authors computed V gene usage over distinct sequences and counted each TCR a single time to avoid skew from clonal expansion. Unique CDR3 amino acid sequences within a donor were connected in similarity networks whenever two sequences differed by a single Levenshtein edit. The authors compiled published HIV-specific CDR3s (about 100 alpha, several hundred beta) and CMV-specific CDR3s (about 13 alpha, 200 to 300 beta) and searched for them in the repertoires. Lower sequence numbers were not the cause of the decreased diversity in patients, as random subsampling to size-matched repertoires showed. Starting from the raw public reads, TCRdb applied fastp trimming at Q25, assembled clones with MiXCR and retained in-frame beta chains. Each CDR3 protein gets just one entry, which takes the most common genes and DNA from the rows behind it. The V and J calls were determined by TCRdb, not by the authors. In this sample the table shows 15,000 to 20,000 distinct CDR3 sequences, approximately 9.1% of which occur a single time. The ten largest clones add up to 6.5% of the sample.

The origin of this receptor is an adult in good health. The chain links TRBV11-2 with TRBJ2-3; a stretch of 8 junction bases matches TRBD2. Material for sequencing was blood. The nucleotide sequence is TGTGCCAGCAGGAAACTCACTAGCGGTAGCACAGATACGCAGTATTTT. This yields the protein CASRKLTSGSTDTQYF.